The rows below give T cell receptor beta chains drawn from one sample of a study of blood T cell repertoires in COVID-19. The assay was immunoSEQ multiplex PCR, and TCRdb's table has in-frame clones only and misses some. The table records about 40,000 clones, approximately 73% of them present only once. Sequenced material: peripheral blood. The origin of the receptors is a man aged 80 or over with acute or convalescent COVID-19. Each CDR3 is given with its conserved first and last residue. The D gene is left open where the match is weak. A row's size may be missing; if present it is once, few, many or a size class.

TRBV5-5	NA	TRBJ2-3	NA	TGTGCCAGCAGCTTGAAGGGGGGGCAGAGCACAGATACGCAGTATTTT	CASSLKGGQSTDTQYF
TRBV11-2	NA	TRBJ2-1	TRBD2	TGTGCCAGCAGCTACCCGGGGGGGGCTAATGAGCAGTTCTTC	CASSYPGGANEQFF
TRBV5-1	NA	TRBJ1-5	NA	TGCGTCCCCAGGCCCTCCCAGCCCCAGCATTTT	CVPRPSQPQHF
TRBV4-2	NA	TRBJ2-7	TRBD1	TGTGCCAGCAGCCAGGCAGGGGGTATTAGAGGCGAGCAGTACTTC	CASSQAGGIRGEQYF
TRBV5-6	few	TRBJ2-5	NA	TGTGCCAGCAGTTCGACAGGCCAAGAGACCCAGTACTTC	CASSSTGQETQYF
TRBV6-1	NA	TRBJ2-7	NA	TGTGCCAGCAGTGAAGCGGGCAACTACGAGCAGTACTTC	CASSEAGNYEQYF
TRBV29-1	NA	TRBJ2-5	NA	TGCAGCGTTGGACGGGGGGCTGGACAAGAGACCCAGTACTTC	CSVGRGAGQETQYF
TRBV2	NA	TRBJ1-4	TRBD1	TGTGCCAGCTCAGAGGGACAGTCCTCAACTAATGAAAAACTGTTTTTT	CASSEGQSSTNEKLFF
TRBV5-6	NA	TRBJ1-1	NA	TGTGCCAGCAGCTTGAGGGGCCCGAACACTGAAGCTTTCTTT	CASSLRGPNTEAFF
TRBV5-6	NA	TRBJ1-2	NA	TGTGCCAGCAGCTTGTCCGGTTGGCACAGTTACAACTATGGCTACACCTTC	CASSLSGWHSYNYGYTF
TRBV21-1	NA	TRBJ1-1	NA	TGTGCCAGCACCGAGAACAGGGCGAACACTGAAGCTTTCTTT	CASTENRANTEAFF
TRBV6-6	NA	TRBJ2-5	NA	TGTGCCAGCAGTCGTGGACTTGTTCAAGAGACCCAGTACTTC	CASSRGLVQETQYF
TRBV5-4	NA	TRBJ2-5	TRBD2	TGTGCCAGCACCCGAGCGGGGGCGGGGGAGACCCAGTACTTC	CASTRAGAGETQYF
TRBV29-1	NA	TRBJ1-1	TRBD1	TGCAGCGTTCGTCGTCAGGGGGAAACTGAAGCTTTCTTT	CSVRRQGETEAFF
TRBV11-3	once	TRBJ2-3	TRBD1	TGTGCCAGCAGCTCCGGACAGGACCGCACAGATACGCAGTATTTT	CASSSGQDRTDTQYF
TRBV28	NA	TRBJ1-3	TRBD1	TGTGCCAGCAGTCTGCCGATAGGGACAGGGGCATCCATATATTTT	CASSLPIGTGASIYF
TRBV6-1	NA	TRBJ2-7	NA	TGTGCCAGCAGTGAAGCGCAAAGGAGGGAGCAGTACTTC	CASSEAQRREQYF
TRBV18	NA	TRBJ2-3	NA	TGTGCCAGCTCACTAGCAGATACGCAGTATTTT	CASSLADTQYF
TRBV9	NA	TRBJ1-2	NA	TGTGCCAGCAGCTCAGGGGTGGATGGCTACACCTTC	CASSSGVDGYTF
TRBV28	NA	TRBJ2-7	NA	TGTGCCAGCAGGCCGGGACACCGGAGAGAGCAGTACTTC	CASRPGHRREQYF
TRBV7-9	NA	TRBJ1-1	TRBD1	TGTGCCAGCAGCTCTCCCACCCTGACAGGGGGCTTCACTGAAGCTTTCTTT	CASSSPTLTGGFTEAFF
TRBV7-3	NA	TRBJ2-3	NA	TGTGCCAGCAGCTCGGGGGTCTCCGGGACGCAGTATTTT	CASSSGVSGTQYF
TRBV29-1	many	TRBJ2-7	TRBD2	TGCAGCGTGGGTGAGGGCAGCGGGGACGAGCAGTACTTC	CSVGEGSGDEQYF
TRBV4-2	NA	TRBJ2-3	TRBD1	TGTGCCAGCAGCCCGGACAGGGGAGGGGCAGATACGCAGTATTTT	CASSPDRGGADTQYF
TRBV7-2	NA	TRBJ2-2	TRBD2	TGTGCCAGCAGCTCCGGGGGGACCAACACCGGGGAGCTGTTTTTT	CASSSGGTNTGELFF
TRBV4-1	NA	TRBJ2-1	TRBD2	TGCGCCAGCAGCCAAGCCCTCGGGACTAGCGGAAACAATGAGCAGTTCTTC	CASSQALGTSGNNEQFF
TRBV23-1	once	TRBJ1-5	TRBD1	TGCGCCAGCAGTCAACCAGACAGGGGTGGCGGTCAGCCCCAGCATTTT	CASSQPDRGGGQPQHF
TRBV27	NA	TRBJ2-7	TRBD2	TGTGCCAGCAGTTTAGGGACTAGCGGGAGCGAGCAGTACTTC	CASSLGTSGSEQYF
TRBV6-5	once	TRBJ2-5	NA	TGTGCCAGCAGAAGGACTATCCAAGAGACCCAGTACTTC	CASRRTIQETQYF
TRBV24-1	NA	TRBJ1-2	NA	TGTGCCACCTCAGAGGCGAACTATGGCTACACCTTC	CATSEANYGYTF